The 9 T cell receptor beta chains below were found in one sample sequenced in a study of shared clonotypes between healthy human individuals. Produced via immunoSEQ multiplex PCR; TCRdb's table is partial and in-frame only. Altogether about 480,000 clones are present, about three quarters being singletons, with the ten largest covering under 15%. The sequencing sample was made of PBMCs. These receptors all stem from a woman aged 35 to 49 in good health. Some clones in this sample may be carry-over from other donors' samples.

The chain links TRBV29-1 to TRBJ1-2; TRBD1 aligns across 9 bases. V dropped 7 bases and J dropped 5; count of bases not matched to a gene: 14. Germline V gives CDR1 SQVTM, CDR2 ANQGSEA. This CDR3 is 15 amino acids long. The CDR3 sequence is CSASTGGAGRYGYTF. CDR3 coding DNA: TGCAGCGCCTCGACAGGGGGAGCGGGGCGTTATGGCTACACCTTC.

This clone was observed a few times. The chain combines TRBV7-3 with TRBJ2-1; unclear D gene. Between the trimmed V and J ends, which lost 5 bases and 7 bases, there was a span of 15 bases. Germline values: CDR1 SGHTA, CDR2 FQGTGA. There are 14 residues in the CDR3. The DNA of the CDR3 is TGTGCCAGCAGCCCTGGCGGTGTTATAAATGAGCAGTTCTTC. Its translation: CASSPGGVINEQFF.

This sequence joins TRBV4-1 and TRBJ2-7, with 11 nucleotides matching TRBD2. V shed 1 base, J shed 0 bases, and the junction held 2 bases outside the gene matches. The CDR3 loop spans 16 amino acids. Germline V gene data show CDR1 as MGHRA and CDR2 as YSYEKL. CDR3 sequence (DNA): TGCGCCAGCAGCCAAGGTACTAGCGGGAGCTCCTACGAGCAGTACTTC. Its protein is CASSQGTSGSSYEQYF.

The chain uses TRBV15 and TRBJ2-7, with 7 bases fitting TRBD2. The V gene's germline CDR1 is LNHNV and CDR2 YYDKDF (reference sequence). The CDR3 has 20 residues. The ends lost 1 base at V and 3 bases at J; junction bases unmatched: 21. The CDR3 region is CATSRGVRVLAAGGNYEQYF. For the CDR3, the DNA is TGTGCCACCAGCAGAGGTGTGAGGGTGTTAGCGGCCGGGGGGAACTACGAGCAGTACTTC.

The chain joins TRBV27 to TRBJ1-1, with unresolved D. This CDR3 has 14 amino acids. The V end lost 6 bases, the J end lost 2 bases, and 13 bases lay between the germline ends. Germline values: CDR1 MNHEY, CDR2 SMNVEV (reference sequence). CDR3 bases: TGTGCCAGCAGCTTAAGGTGGGGTAACACTGAAGCTTTCTTT. Its protein product is CASSLRWGNTEAFF.

The rearrangement joins TRBV6-1 to TRBJ2-7, with 9 bases matching TRBD2. CDR3 length: 11 residues. CDR1 MNHNS and CDR2 SASEGT come from the germline V gene. The junction had 2 bases not matched to a gene; V was cut back by 8 bases and J by 6 bases. The DNA for the CDR3 is TGTGCCAGCCTAGCGGGACGCGAGCAGTACTTC. As protein: CASLAGREQYF.

This clone was seen only once. The chain links TRBV9 to TRBJ1-5, with 7 positions matching TRBD1. The CDR3 extends over 14 amino acids. V lost 2 bases, J lost 3 bases, and 2 bases stayed unmatched. Germline CDR1 reads SGDLS; CDR2 reads YYNGEE. For the CDR3, the DNA is TGTGCCAGCAGCGTCGGGACAGTCAATCAGCCCCAGCATTTT. As protein: CASSVGTVNQPQHF.

V and J are TRBV28 and TRBJ2-7, with D maybe TRBD1 (6 bases). Germline lookup yields CDR1 MDHEN and CDR2 SYDVKM. This CDR3 comprises 12 residues. Trimming left V 6 bases short and J 4 bases short, with 10 bases between. Written as DNA, the CDR3 is TGTGCCAGCAGGCCACAGGGTTACGAGCAGTACTTC. It translates to CASRPQGYEQYF.

The rearrangement joins TRBV6-5 to TRBJ2-5; no firm D call. CDR3 length: 14 residues. Germline V lookup: CDR1 MNHEY, CDR2 SVGAGI. Trimming pared 0 bases from V and 4 bases from J, leaving 9 bases between. CDR3 DNA: TGTGCCAGCAGTTACTCGGGTCGTGGAGAGACCCAGTACTTC. The encoded protein is CASSYSGRGETQYF.